A single sample is the source of the 19 T cell receptor beta chains below, sequenced in a study of PD-1 blockade in classical Hodgkin lymphoma. Each of the patients experienced relapse following autologous stem cell transplantation, and their brentuximab vedotin exposure differed. Here immunoSEQ multiplex PCR was the method, and the copy in TCRdb shows in-frame clones only, minus some. The sample lists some 84,000 clones, about nine tenths occurring once. Source: peripheral blood mononuclear cells (PBMCs), taken at baseline. Source of these receptors: a human donor with classical Hodgkin lymphoma.

A remark on this clone: The same CDR3 is also encoded by other DNA sequences in this sample. The chain carries TRBV5-1 and TRBJ1-5, with a possible D match to TRBD1 (6 bases). In germline, CDR1 is SGHRS, CDR2 YFSETQ. Trimming shortened V by 1 base and J by 5 bases, and 10 bases separated the two germline ends. The CDR3 is 14 amino acids. The CDR3 sequence is CASSLRSGDQPQHF. In nucleotides, the CDR3 is TGCGCCAGCAGCTTGAGGTCAGGGGATCAGCCCCAGCATTTT.

V usage is TRBV7-2 and J usage is TRBJ2-5, with unresolved D. The V end was cut by 1 base, the J end by 2 bases, with 8 bases between. The germline V gene encodes CDR1 SGHTA and CDR2 FQGNSA. The CDR3 sequence is 14 residues long. Here the CDR3 reads CASSLVMTQETQYF. The CDR3 nucleotides are TGTGCCAGCAGCTTAGTCATGACACAAGAGACCCAGTACTTC.

The V gene is TRBV27, the J gene TRBJ2-7; D may be TRBD2 (6 bases). CDR3 size: 11 residues. The V gene's germline CDR1 is MNHEY and CDR2 SMNVEV (reference sequence). Deletions cut 5 bases from V and 8 bases from J, with 10 bases between. DNA for the CDR3: TGTGCCAGCAGTGCTGCGGGAAAGCAGTACTTC. Protein: CASSAAGKQYF.

CDR3 DNA sequence: TGTGCCAGCAGTGGGGGGAGCAATCAGCCCCAGCATTTT. Translated, it gives CASSGGSNQPQHF. This rearrangement joins TRBV2 to TRBJ1-5; TRBD1 is a possible D gene (5 bases). Trimming removed 4 bases at V and 1 base at J, with 5 bases between. Looked up from germline, CDR1 is SNHLY and CDR2 is FYNNEI. The CDR3 runs 13 residues.

The V call is TRBV21-1, the J call TRBJ2-7; TRBD2 was called by the table and not checked on the DNA. TRBV21-1 is a pseudogene segment. This CDR3 has 16 amino acids. The DNA of the CDR3 is TGTGCCAGCAGCAAGTTGGGTACTATCTGCAACTACGAGCAGTACTTC. Amino acids: CASSKLGTICNYEQYF.

The chain has TRBV5-6 and TRBJ1-1, with a possible D match to TRBD1 (5 bases). The CDR3 length is 14 residues. CDR1 and CDR2 from the germline V gene are SGHDT and YYEEEE. Trimming cost V 4 bases and J 2 bases, with 12 bases left between them. In DNA form, the CDR3 reads TGTGCCAGCAGCCGGGGGAGGGCAAACACTGAAGCTTTCTTT. It is translated as CASSRGRANTEAFF.

This chain links TRBV10-3 with TRBJ1-2; 8 nucleotides agree with TRBD1. CDR3 length: 15 residues. The germline gives CDR1 ENHRY, CDR2 SYGVKD. Trimming removed 6 bases from V and 4 bases from J; junction bases left unmatched: 10. CDR3 amino acids: CAIRATDRGFYGYTF. The DNA of the CDR3 is TGTGCCATCAGGGCTACTGACAGGGGATTCTATGGCTACACCTTC.

This clone was observed a few times. The gene calls are TRBV18 and TRBJ1-1; D is ambiguous. This CDR3 spans 12 amino acids. Trimming removed 3 bases from V and 3 bases from J, with 5 bases in between. Germline CDR1 reads KGHSH; CDR2 reads LQKENI. The CDR3 loop reads CASSPVDTEAFF. The CDR3 bases are TGTGCCAGCTCACCTGTGGACACTGAAGCTTTCTTT.

The V call is TRBV27, the J call TRBJ2-7; 10 bases are shared with TRBD1. The CDR3 is made up of 15 amino acids. The germline V gene has CDR1 MNHEY and CDR2 SMNVEV (reference sequence). The V segment lost 5 bases and the J segment 3 bases; nucleotides outside the gene matches: 7. DNA of the CDR3: TGTGCCAGCAGTGCTGGGACAGGGGACATCTACGAGCAGTACTTC. Amino acid sequence: CASSAGTGDIYEQYF.

This clone was counted once. V usage is TRBV19 and J usage is TRBJ2-6; TRBD2 matches at 8 bases. CDR3 length: 18 residues. The germline gives CDR1 LNHDA, CDR2 SQIVND (reference sequence). V was clipped by 7 bases and J by 1 base; unmatched bases: 12. The CDR3 DNA follows: TGTGCCAGTACCTTCCGGGGGGGAACAGGGTCTGGGGCCAACGTCCTGACTTTC. It yields the protein CASTFRGGTGSGANVLTF.

This sequence joins TRBV19 and TRBJ1-5; D is possibly TRBD1 (5 bases). This CDR3 is built from 15 residues. Trimming stripped 3 bases from V and 3 bases from J, with 12 bases between. From germline, CDR1 is LNHDA and CDR2 SQIVND (reference sequence). The CDR3 DNA reads as TGTGCCAGTAGTATCCGTTTAGGGGACAATCAGCCCCAGCATTTT. Its translation: CASSIRLGDNQPQHF.

The chain joins TRBV19 to TRBJ2-2; D not certain. Germline loops: CDR1 LNHDA, CDR2 SQIVND (reference sequence). This CDR3 contains 12 residues. V lost 5 bases and J lost 9, with 10 bases in between. The CDR3 is CASSVRSRELFF. The CDR3 coding sequence is TGTGCCAGTAGTGTGAGGAGCCGGGAGCTGTTTTTT.

The gene calls are TRBV18 and TRBJ2-3; no clear D gene. Per the germline V gene, CDR1 is KGHSH and CDR2 is LQKENI. Between the trimmed V and J ends, which lost 6 bases and 0 bases, there was a span of 19 bases. This CDR3 region has 17 residues. The CDR3 sequence is CASSPLTSLTSTDTQYF. The CDR3, as DNA: TGTGCCAGCTCCCCCTTGACATCCCTGACTAGCACAGATACGCAGTATTTT.

V is TRBV28 and J is TRBJ1-1; D possibly corresponds to TRBD1 (5 bases). The CDR3 runs 18 residues. The germline V gene encodes CDR1 MDHEN and CDR2 SYDVKM. V shed 3 bases and J shed 0 bases, with 20 bases lying between them. The CDR3 sequence: CASSFRDSKNMVNTEAFF. CDR3 DNA: TGTGCCAGCAGTTTTAGAGACAGCAAGAACATGGTGAACACTGAAGCTTTCTTT.

The chain uses TRBV5-1 and TRBJ2-3; D ambiguous. Germline CDR1 and CDR2: SGHRS and YFSETQ. The CDR3 consists of 16 residues. The V and J ends lost 0 bases and 0 bases respectively, with 11 bases between them. DNA for the CDR3: TGCGCCAGCAGCTTGGAAAAGGGTGCTAGCACAGATACGCAGTATTTT. Translation gives CASSLEKGASTDTQYF.

This clone was counted a single time. V usage is TRBV29-1 and J usage is TRBJ2-5; 10 bases line up with TRBD2. The ends lost 3 bases at V and 5 bases at J; junction bases unmatched: 6. The CDR3 is 14 amino acids. Germline V CDR1 and CDR2: SQVTM, ANQGSEA. The CDR3 sequence: CSVDGLAGAETQYF. In DNA, the CDR3 is TGCAGCGTTGACGGTCTAGCGGGAGCCGAGACCCAGTACTTC.

This clone appeared once. The CDR3 loop is CASGSGTGARGSYEQYF. DNA for the CDR3: TGTGCTAGTGGTTCGGGGACAGGGGCGCGGGGATCCTACGAGCAGTACTTC. The V call is TRBV12-5, the J call TRBJ2-7; the match to TRBD1 covers 10 bases. V gave up 4 bases and J gave up 1 base; unmatched junction bases: 10. Germline V gene lookup returns CDR1 LGHNT and CDR2 FRNRAP. The CDR3 consists of 17 residues.

The chain links TRBV6-4 to TRBJ2-3, with D perhaps TRBD2 (5 bases). The V and J ends lost 5 bases and 0 bases respectively, with 9 bases between them. Germline CDR1 MRHNA, CDR2 SNTAGT. The CDR3 contains 14 residues. In DNA, the CDR3 is TGTGCCAGCAGTCTTGGCGGGAGCACAGATACGCAGTATTTT. Its protein product is CASSLGGSTDTQYF.

The chain links TRBV6-4 to TRBJ2-7; D uncertain. Germline lookup yields CDR1 MRHNA and CDR2 SNTAGT. Between the trimmed V and J ends, which lost 3 bases and 0 bases, there was a span of 12 bases. The CDR3 spans 15 residues. The CDR3 region is CASSERGGSSYEQYF. CDR3 coding DNA: TGTGCCAGCAGTGAAAGAGGCGGCTCCTCCTACGAGCAGTACTTC.